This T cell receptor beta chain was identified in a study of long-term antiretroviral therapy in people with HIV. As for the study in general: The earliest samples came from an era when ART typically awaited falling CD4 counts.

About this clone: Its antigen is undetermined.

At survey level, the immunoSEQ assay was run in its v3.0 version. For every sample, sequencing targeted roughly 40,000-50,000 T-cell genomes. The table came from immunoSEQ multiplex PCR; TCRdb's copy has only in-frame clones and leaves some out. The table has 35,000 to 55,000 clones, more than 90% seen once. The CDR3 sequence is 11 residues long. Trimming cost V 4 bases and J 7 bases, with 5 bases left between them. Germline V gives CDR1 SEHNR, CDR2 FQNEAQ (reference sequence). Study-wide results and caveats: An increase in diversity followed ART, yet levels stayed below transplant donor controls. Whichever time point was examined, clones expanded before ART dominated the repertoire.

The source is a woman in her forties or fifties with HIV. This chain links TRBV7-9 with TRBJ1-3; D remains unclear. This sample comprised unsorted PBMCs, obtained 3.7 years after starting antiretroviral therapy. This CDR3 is CASSSRNTIYF. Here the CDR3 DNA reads TGTGCCAGCAGCTCGAGGAACACCATATATTTT. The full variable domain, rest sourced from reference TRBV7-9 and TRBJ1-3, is DTGVSQNPRHKITKRGQNVTFRCDPISEHNRLYWYRQTLGQGPEFLTYFQNEAQLEKSRLLSDRFSAERPKGSFSTLEIQRTEQGDSAMYLCASSSRNTIYFGEGSWLTVV.